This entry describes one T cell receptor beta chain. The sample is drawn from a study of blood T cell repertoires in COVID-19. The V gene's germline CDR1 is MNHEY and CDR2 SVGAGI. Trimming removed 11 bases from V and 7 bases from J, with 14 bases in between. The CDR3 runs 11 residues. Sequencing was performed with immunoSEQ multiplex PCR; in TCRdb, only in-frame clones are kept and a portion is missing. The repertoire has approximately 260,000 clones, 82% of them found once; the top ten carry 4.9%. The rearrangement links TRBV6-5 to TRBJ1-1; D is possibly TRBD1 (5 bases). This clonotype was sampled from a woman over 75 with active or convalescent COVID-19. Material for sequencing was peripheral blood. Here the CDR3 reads CAVSGGSEAFF. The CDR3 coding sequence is TGTGCCGTTTCCGGGGGGAGTGAAGCTTTCTTT.